The 3 T cell receptor beta chains given below trace back to one sample, sequenced in a study of tumour-infiltrating T cells in Burkitt lymphoma. Only in-frame clones appear in the TCRdb table, and some are missing; sequencing was by immunoSEQ multiplex PCR. The sample lists 7,500 to 9,500 clones; approximately 60% were seen once. The sample consisted of tumor tissue. Receptor source: a human donor with diffuse large B-cell lymphoma.

The chain uses TRBV4-1 and TRBJ2-3; D is undetermined. The CDR3 spans 11 residues. Germline V gives CDR1 MGHRA, CDR2 YSYEKL. Trimming left V 7 bases short and J 2 bases short, with 4 bases between. This CDR3 is CASTDTDTQYF. The CDR3 DNA sequence: TGCGCCAGCACCGACACAGATACGCAGTATTTT.

The chain combines TRBV7-9 with TRBJ1-2, with D possibly matching TRBD1 (6 bases). Germline lookup yields CDR1 SEHNR and CDR2 FQNEAQ (reference sequence). The CDR3 has 15 residues. With 2 bases removed from V and 2 bases from J, the gap between germline ends came to 12 bases. CDR3 nucleotides: TGTGCCAGCAGCTTAACCGACAGGAAAAACTATGGCTACACCTTC. It translates to CASSLTDRKNYGYTF.

The table lists this clone with a count of one. V and J are TRBV5-6 and TRBJ1-2; no clear D gene. V lost 2 bases, J lost 4 bases, and 12 bases lay in between. Germline V gene lookup returns CDR1 SGHDT and CDR2 YYEEEE. CDR3 length: 14 amino acids. CDR3 bases: TGTGCCAGCAGCTTCGCGGGCGGCGGCTATGGCTACACCTTC. As protein: CASSFAGGGYGYTF.